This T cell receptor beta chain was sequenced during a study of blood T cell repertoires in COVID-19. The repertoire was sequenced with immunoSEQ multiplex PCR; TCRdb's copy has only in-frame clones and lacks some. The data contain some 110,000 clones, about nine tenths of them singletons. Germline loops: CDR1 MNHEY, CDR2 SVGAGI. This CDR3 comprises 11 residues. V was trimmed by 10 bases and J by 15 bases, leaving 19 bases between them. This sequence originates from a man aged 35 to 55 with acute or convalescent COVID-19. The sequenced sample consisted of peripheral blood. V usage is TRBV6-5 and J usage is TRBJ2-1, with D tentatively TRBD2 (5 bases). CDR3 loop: CAIRNGVGLFF. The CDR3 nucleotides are TGTGCCATCCGAAACGGGGTGGGTCTGTTCTTC.